The TCR beta chain under discussion was sequenced for a study of T-cell memory formation after mild COVID-19. TCRdb re-called the 5' RACE reads with MiXCR, one entry per CDR3 protein. The repertoire includes about 390,000 distinct CDR3 sequences, roughly 15% of them detected once, and roughly 21% sits in the top ten. As to this clonotype: The antigen is undetermined.

Study-level findings and limits: The CD4+ clones that contracted clustered mainly within CM and EM, and the CD8+ clones concentrated in EMRA. There were some responding clones in pre-infection memory, which suggested that cross-reactive memory had joined.

Trimming stripped 4 bases from V and 4 bases from J, with 9 bases between. Germline-derived CDR1 and CDR2 are SGHRS and YFSETQ. The CDR3 is 13 residues long. This chain links TRBV5-1 with TRBJ2-1; D is undetermined. This TCR derives from a man in his late teens or twenties who had mild COVID-19 (a few samples of this study predate the infection). Cell type and time point are not known. The sample comprised PBMCs or a T cell subset sorted from them (not recorded which). The CDR3 DNA follows: TGCGCCAGCAGCCGCGCCTTATACAATGAGCAGTTCTTC. Translation gives CASSRALYNEQFF.